This TCR beta chain was retrieved from a study of T cell repertoires in cytomegalovirus infection. On the study more broadly: It can be stated that public TCR beta signatures indicated CMV infection as well as a matching HLA type. Whole-study findings and limits: Ex vivo responses were dominated by HLA-C-restricted CMV-specific TCR beta clonotypes.

A word on this clonotype: Its antigen remains unknown.

TCRdb fed the reads into MiXCR, producing one record per CDR3 protein. The sample yields roughly 170,000 distinct CDR3 sequences, roughly 21% seen once. This specimen was CD8+ T cells from cultured PBMCs, taken from culture after CMV antigen stimulation. The origin of this receptor is a human donor in good health (CMV status not recorded). Some clones in this sample may be carry-over from other donors' samples.

The DNA of the CDR3 is TGTGCCACCAGCAGAGGGGCGGCGAACACTGAAGCTTTCTTT. Encoded protein: CATSRGAANTEAFF. V usage is TRBV15 and J usage is TRBJ1-1; D not certain. The CDR3 extends over 14 amino acids. Deletions cut 1 base from V and 1 base from J, with 7 bases between. The V gene's germline CDR1 is LNHNV and CDR2 YYDKDF (reference sequence).